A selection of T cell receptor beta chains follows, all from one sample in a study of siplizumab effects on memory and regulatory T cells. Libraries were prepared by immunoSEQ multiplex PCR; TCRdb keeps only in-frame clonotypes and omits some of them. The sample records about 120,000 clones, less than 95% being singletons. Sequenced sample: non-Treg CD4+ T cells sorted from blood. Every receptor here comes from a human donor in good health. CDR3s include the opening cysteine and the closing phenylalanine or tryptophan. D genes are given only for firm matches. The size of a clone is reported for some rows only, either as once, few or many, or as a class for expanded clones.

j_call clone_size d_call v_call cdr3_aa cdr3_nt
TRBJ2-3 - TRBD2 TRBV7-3 CASSLRLAGASDTQYF TGTGCCAGCAGCTTAAGACTAGCGGGAGCTTCAGATACGCAGTATTTT
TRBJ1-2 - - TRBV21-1 CASRPIGAYGYTF TGTGCCAGCAGGCCCATAGGGGCCTATGGCTACACCTTC
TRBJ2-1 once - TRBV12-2 CASRLARGPDYNEQFF TGTGCAAGTCGCTTAGCACGGGGCCCGGACTACAATGAGCAGTTCTTC
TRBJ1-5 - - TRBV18 CASSPRSNQPQHF TGTGCCAGCTCACCACGCAGCAATCAGCCCCAGCATTTT
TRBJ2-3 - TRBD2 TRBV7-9 CASSLGLANVGTDTQYF TGTGCCAGCAGCCTGGGACTAGCTAATGTAGGCACAGATACGCAGTATTTT
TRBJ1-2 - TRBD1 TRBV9 CASSATGDYGYTF TGTGCCAGCAGCGCGACAGGGGACTATGGCTACACCTTC
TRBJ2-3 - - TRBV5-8 CASSTALYSSTDTQYF TGTGCCAGCAGCACCGCCCTATACTCTAGCACAGATACGCAGTATTTT
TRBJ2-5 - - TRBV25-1 CASSSPDIQETQYF TGCGCCAGCAGTTCACCAGACATTCAAGAGACCCAGTACTTC
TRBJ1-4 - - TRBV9 CASGINEKLFF TGTGCCAGCGGCATAAATGAAAAACTGTTTTTT
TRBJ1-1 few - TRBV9 CASSVEREGAFF TGTGCCAGCAGCGTAGAACGGGAAGGAGCTTTCTTT
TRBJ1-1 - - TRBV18 CASSPEGSPAFF TGTGCCAGCTCACCTGAGGGGTCTCCAGCTTTCTTT